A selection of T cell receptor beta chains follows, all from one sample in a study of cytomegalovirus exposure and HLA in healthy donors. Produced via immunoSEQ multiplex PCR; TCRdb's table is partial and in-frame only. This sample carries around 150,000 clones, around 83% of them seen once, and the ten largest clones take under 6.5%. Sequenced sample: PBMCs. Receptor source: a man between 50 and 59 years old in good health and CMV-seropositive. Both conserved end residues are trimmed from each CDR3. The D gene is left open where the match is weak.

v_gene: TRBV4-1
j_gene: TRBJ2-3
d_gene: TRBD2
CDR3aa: ASRPETGGLDTQY

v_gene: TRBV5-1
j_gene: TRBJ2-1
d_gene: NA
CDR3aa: ASRGARADDEQF

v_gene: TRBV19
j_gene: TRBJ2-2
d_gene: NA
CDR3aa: ASCRDPGTGELF

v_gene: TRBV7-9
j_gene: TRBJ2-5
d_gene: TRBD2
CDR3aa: ASSSRTSGRETQY

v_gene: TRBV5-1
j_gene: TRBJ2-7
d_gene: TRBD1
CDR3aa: ASSRTGGEQY

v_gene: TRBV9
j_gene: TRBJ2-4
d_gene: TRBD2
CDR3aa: ASSVVTGGVNIQY

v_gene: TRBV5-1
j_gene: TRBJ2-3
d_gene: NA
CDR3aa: ASSLRVVASTDTQY

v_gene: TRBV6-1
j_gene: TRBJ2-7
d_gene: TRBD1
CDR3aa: ASSGGDRGLSYEQY

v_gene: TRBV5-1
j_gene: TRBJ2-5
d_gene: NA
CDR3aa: ASSPPLRAGQETQY

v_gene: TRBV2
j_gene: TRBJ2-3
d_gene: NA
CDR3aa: ASSGPELEDPTDTQY

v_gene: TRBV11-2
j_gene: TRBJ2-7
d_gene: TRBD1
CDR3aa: ASSFREDRVSYEQY

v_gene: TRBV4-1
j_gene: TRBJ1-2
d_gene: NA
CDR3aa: ASSHGTLQANYGYT

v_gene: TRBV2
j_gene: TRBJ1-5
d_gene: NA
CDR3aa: ASKGGLDQPQH

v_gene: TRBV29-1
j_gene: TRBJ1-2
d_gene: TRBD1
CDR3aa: SVVLGQGENYGYT

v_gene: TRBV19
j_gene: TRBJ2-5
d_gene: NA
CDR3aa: ASSNTGTETQY

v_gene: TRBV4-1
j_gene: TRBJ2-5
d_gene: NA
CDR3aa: ASSQDPRAQY

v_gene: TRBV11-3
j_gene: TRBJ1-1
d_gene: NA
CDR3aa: ASSLEGEGETEAF

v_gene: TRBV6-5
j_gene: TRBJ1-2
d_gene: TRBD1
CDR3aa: ASSYQGAGYGYT

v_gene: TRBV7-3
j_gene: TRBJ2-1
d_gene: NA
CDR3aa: ASSLIPGHNEQF

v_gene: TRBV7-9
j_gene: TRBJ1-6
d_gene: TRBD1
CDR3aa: SSSRSTGGNSPLH

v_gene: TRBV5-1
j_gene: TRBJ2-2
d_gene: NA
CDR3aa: ASSLVRSGTGELF

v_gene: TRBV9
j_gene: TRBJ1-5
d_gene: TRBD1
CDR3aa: ASSVGQGAGQPQH

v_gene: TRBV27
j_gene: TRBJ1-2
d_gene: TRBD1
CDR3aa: ASSLKTGVGYT

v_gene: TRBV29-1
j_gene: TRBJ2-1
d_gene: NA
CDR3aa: SVIKAVSRGGYNEQF

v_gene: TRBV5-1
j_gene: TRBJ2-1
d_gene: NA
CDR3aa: ASSLGPTLVYNEQF

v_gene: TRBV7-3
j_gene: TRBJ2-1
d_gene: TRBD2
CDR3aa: ASSFTSGTSGEQF

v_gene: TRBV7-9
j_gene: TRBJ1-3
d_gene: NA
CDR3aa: ASSLEPGSGRNTIY

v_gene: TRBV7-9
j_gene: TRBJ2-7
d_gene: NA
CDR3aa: ASSYGTGLYEQY

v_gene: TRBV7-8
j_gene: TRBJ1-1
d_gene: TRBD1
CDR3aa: ASSLGQGYTEAF

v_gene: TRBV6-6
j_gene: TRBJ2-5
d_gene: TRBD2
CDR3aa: ASRISGGQETQY

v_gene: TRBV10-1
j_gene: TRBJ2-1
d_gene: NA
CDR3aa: ASSGSTNEQF

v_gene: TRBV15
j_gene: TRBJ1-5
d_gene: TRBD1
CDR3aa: ATSRDRASNQPQH

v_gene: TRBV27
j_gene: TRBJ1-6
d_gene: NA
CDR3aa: ASSLSRNGISPLH

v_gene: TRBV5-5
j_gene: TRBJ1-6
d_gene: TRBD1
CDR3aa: ASSSGQGFNSPLH

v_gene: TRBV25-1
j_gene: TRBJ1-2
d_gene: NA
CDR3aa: ASSDPYQGSLYGYT

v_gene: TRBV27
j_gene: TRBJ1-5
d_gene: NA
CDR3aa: ASSLGQNSNQPQH

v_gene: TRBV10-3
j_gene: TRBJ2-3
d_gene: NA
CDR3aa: AISESMGTLSEAQY